These T cell receptor beta chains were read from a single sample in a study of T cell responses to AZD1222 COVID-19 vaccine. The assay was immunoSEQ multiplex PCR, and TCRdb's table has in-frame clones only and misses some. The data show about 140,000 clones, with approximately 90% seen just once and around 3.6% held by the top ten. Sequencing used peripheral blood, obtained on day 0 of AZD1222 vaccination. Source of these receptors: an adult in good health. Both conserved end residues are trimmed from each CDR3. The order of the fields is D gene, V gene, CDR3 protein. D genes are given only for firm matches.

TRBD1 | TRBV29-1 | SVEEWDREVDTQY
. | TRBV11-3 | ASSSQGGRQETQY
. | TRBV7-2 | ASSLGGRSYGYT
. | TRBV5-5 | ASSSAPTEKLF
. | TRBV6-1 | ASSEVGVGGRQPQH
. | TRBV10-3 | AISEKGWRGLTDTQY
. | TRBV5-1 | ASSLAGGGLEAF
. | TRBV14 | ASNTGRNEQF
. | TRBV12-2 | ASRLLGRRNTEAF
TRBD1 | TRBV14 | ASSQWRTGLSGANVLT
. | TRBV7-2 | ASSLEHLGGSGGYT
TRBD1 | TRBV15 | ATRWLGTGGTYEQY
. | TRBV7-3 | ASSLIRSTDTQY
. | TRBV3-1/TRBV3-2 | ASSRTTNNSPLH
TRBD1 | TRBV3-1/TRBV3-2 | ASSQSGQGPF
. | TRBV19 | ASTLMGVSATEAF
TRBD1 | TRBV5-6 | ASSPDRGVNTEAF
. | TRBV19 | ASLDILGSRNQPQH
. | TRBV7-9 | ASSSRGAYYGYT
. | TRBV7-9 | ASSQTLEGRGGQPQH
TRBD2 | TRBV10-3 | AITTKEREGMSYNEQF
. | TRBV10-3 | AISGRGSGNEQF
. | TRBV19 | ASSPGPIPTEAF
TRBD1 | TRBV19 | ASSIWGSGTGHEKLF
TRBD1 | TRBV19 | ASSNTAGTGDYNEQF
. | TRBV2 | ASSGRGANTEAF
. | TRBV11-2 | ASSLSDGSYEQY
. | TRBV30 | AWSPGTQNTEAF
. | TRBV29-1 | SSGGSLRDGYT
. | TRBV4-3 | ASSQDYRVGSEKLF
. | TRBV4-2 | ASSQEDGRDGGYT
TRBD2 | TRBV7-9 | ATLLAGVFNEQF
. | TRBV15 | ATSRRQANTEAF
TRBD2 | TRBV3-1/TRBV3-2 | ASSQDTEDLAGGPTDTQY
. | TRBV11-3 | ASSLAHGGVGNGELF
. | TRBV11-3 | ASSSGGSTNTGELF
TRBD1 | TRBV27 | ASSKRFRDSGLRNTEAF
TRBD2 | TRBV6-2/TRBV6-3 | ASSRGLAGGNTGELF
. | TRBV19 | ASSIDASGEAETQY
. | TRBV15 | ATSRSGHEQY
. | TRBV15 | ATSMGAGMTDTQY
. | TRBV3-1/TRBV3-2 | ASSQGPGRGYYGYT
. | TRBV7-6 | ASSFEASPGTLGIGYT
. | TRBV24-1 | ATSDFGTNSNQPQH
TRBD1 | TRBV6-6 | ASSTGVGTDTQY
. | TRBV7-8 | ASSLPGEQY
. | TRBV5-1 | ASNLGQNWNTEAF
TRBD2 | TRBV10-3 | AISEISGGLQETQY
. | TRBV27 | ASSLAGGYTEAF
TRBD1 | TRBV3-1/TRBV3-2 | ASSPWTGSYEQY
. | TRBV18 | ASSPKPSGPFTEAF
TRBD1 | TRBV7-2 | ASSFDRERGYT
TRBD2 | TRBV28 | ASIGGSGIRTGELF
. | TRBV24-1 | ATRGGGSNQPQH
. | TRBV9 | ASSYRGGENTQY